The clone carrying this TCR beta chain was detected once. The entry originates in a study of control samples from healthy donors and cancer patients. Per germline, CDR1 SGHRS and CDR2 YFSETQ. After removal of 3 bases from V and 9 bases from J, the junction contained 14 bases not matched to a gene. This CDR3 has 15 residues. Data came from immunoSEQ multiplex PCR; TCRdb stores just in-frame clones and leaves some out. The table lists approximately 120,000 clones, about 90% of them singletons. Sequenced sample: blood. The V and J genes are TRBV5-1 and TRBJ2-7; TRBD1 matches 8 bases. The clonotype originates from a man aged 18 to 30 in good health. As DNA, the CDR3 is TGCGCCAGCAGCTGGTCCGGGACAGGACCCCACGGGCAGTACTTC. It codes for CASSWSGTGPHGQYF.